These 4 T cell receptor beta chains were all obtained from the same sample, sequenced in a study of T-cell memory formation after mild COVID-19. TCRdb itself ran the 5' RACE reads through MiXCR, one entry per CDR3 protein. Here the sample spans about 470,000 distinct CDR3 sequences, 18% being singletons. The sequencing input was PBMCs or a T cell subset sorted from them (not recorded which). The receptors were sampled from an adult woman who had mild COVID-19 (a few samples of this study predate the infection). Cell type and time point are not known.

This clonotype has a handful of counts. The rearrangement links TRBV12-3 or TRBV12-4 to TRBJ1-2, with 7 bases aligning to TRBD1. V trimming: 6 bases; J trimming: 5 bases; junction bases outside the gene matches: 6. There are 13 residues in the CDR3. DNA of the CDR3: TGTGCCAGCAGCAAGGACAGGAGATATGGCTACACCTTC. Its translation is CASSKDRRYGYTF.

The V call is TRBV24-1, the J call TRBJ2-1; 9 bases align to TRBD1. The CDR3 covers 17 residues. V was clipped by 3 bases and J by 9 bases; unmatched bases: 14. CDR1 is KGHDR, CDR2 SFDVKD, per germline. DNA of the CDR3: TGTGCCACCAGTGATCAAGACAGGGGGAGCCCCGCCCGTGAGCAGTTCTTC. Translating it yields CATSDQDRGSPAREQFF.

The DNA for the CDR3 is TGCGCCAGCAGCCCCCGGGACACCTATTCACCCCTCCACTTT. It codes for CASSPRDTYSPLHF. The chain couples TRBV5-1 to TRBJ1-6; tentatively, D is TRBD1 (6 bases). Trimming took 4 bases from V and 8 from J, leaving 13 bases between them. There are 14 residues in the CDR3. Germline assignment: CDR1 SGHRS and CDR2 YFSETQ. Combining the CDR3 with reference TRBV5-1 and TRBJ1-6 gives the whole variable domain KAGVTQTPRYLIKTRGQQVTLSCSPISGHRSVSWYQQTPGQGLQFLFEYFSETQRNKGNFPGRFSGRQFSNSRSEMNVSTLELGDSALYLCASSPRDTYSPLHFGNGTRLTVT.

The gene calls are TRBV28 and TRBJ1-2; D not resolved. The CDR3 sequence is 12 residues long. V lost 7 bases and J lost 8, with 14 bases in between. Germline V gene sequence: CDR1 MDHEN, CDR2 SYDVKM. In DNA, the CDR3 is TGTGCCAGCAAGTCGTTATCCGGGGGCTACACCTTC. Its protein product is CASKSLSGGYTF.